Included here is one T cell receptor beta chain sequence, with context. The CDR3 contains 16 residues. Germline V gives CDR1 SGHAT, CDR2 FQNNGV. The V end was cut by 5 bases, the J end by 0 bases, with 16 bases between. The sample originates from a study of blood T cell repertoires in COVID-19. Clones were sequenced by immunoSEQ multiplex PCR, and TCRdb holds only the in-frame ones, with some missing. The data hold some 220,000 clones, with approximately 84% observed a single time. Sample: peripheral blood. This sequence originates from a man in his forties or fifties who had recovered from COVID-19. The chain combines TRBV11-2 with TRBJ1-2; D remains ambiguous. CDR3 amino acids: CASSRGSLGANYGYTF. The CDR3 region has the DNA TGTGCCAGCAGCCGTGGGTCCCTCGGAGCTAACTATGGCTACACCTTC.